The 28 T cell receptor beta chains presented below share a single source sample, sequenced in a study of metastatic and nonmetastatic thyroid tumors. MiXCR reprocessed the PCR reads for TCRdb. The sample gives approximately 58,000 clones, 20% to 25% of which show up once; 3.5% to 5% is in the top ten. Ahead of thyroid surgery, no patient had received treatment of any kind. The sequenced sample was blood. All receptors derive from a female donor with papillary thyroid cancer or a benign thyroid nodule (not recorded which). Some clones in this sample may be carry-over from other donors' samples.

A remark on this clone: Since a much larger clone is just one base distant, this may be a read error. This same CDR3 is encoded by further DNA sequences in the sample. The CDR3 is CASSGDRTEAFF. In DNA, the CDR3 is TGTGCCAGCAGTGGTGATAGGACTGAAGCTTTCTTT. The V call is TRBV6-1, the J call TRBJ1-1; D is uncertain. V lost 4 bases to trimming and J lost 5 bases, with 8 bases between them. The length of the CDR3 is 12 residues. Germline CDR1 MNHNS, CDR2 SASEGT.

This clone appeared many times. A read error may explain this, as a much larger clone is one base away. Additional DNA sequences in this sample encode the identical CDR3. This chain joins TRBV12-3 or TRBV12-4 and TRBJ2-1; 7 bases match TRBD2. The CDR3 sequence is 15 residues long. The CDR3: CASSLLLAVYNEQFF. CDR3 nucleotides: TGCGCCAGCAGTTTACTCCTAGCGGTATACAATGAGCAGTTCTTC.

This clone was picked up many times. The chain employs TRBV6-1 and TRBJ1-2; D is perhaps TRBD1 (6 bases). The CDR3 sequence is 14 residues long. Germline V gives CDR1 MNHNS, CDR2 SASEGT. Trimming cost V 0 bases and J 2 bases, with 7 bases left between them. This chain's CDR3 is CASSEATGNYGYTF. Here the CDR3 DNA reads TGTGCCAGCAGTGAAGCTACAGGGAACTATGGCTACACCTTC.

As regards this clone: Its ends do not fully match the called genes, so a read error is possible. Written as DNA, the CDR3 is TGCAGTGCTACGGACTCCCGCTCCTACAATAAGCAGTTCTTC. Its translation: CSATDSRSYNKQFF. V gene TRBV20-1 combines with J gene TRBJ2-1, with D tentatively TRBD2 (5 bases). The germline CDR1 and CDR2 sequences are DFQATT and SNEGSKA (reference sequence). The CDR3 sequence is 14 residues long.

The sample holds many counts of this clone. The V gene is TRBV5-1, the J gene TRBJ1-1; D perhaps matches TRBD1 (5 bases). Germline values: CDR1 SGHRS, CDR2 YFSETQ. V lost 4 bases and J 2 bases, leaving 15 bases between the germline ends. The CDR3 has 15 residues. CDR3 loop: CASSTGHKGNTEAFF. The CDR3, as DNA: TGCGCCAGCAGCACTGGACACAAGGGAAACACTGAAGCTTTCTTT.

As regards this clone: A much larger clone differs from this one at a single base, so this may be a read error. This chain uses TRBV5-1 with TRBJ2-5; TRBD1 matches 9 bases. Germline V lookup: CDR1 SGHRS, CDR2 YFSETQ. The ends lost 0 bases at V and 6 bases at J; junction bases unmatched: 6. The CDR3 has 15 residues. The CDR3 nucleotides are TGCGCCAGCAGCTTGGTGGGGACAGGGTTTAAGACCCAGTACTTC. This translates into CASSLVGTGFKTQYF. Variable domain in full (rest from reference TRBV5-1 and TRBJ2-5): KAGVTQTPRYLIKTRGQQVTLSCSPISGHRSVSWYQQTPGQGLQFLFEYFSETQRNKGNFPGRFSGRQFSNSRSEMNVSTLELGDSALYLCASSLVGTGFKTQYFGPGTRLLVL.

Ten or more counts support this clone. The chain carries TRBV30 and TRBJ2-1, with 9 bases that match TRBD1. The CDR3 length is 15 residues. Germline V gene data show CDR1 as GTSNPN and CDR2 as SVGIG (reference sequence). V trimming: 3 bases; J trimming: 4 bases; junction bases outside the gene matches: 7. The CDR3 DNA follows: TGTGCCTGGAGCCAGGGACAGGGAGTTTACAATGAGCAGTTCTTC. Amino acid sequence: CAWSQGQGVYNEQFF.

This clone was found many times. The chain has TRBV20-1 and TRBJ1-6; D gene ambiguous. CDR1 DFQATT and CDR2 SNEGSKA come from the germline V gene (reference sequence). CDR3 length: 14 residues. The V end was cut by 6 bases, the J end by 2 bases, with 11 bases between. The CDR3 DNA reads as TGCAGTGCCAAGGAGGGTGCCTATAATTCACCCCTCCACTTT. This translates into CSAKEGAYNSPLHF.

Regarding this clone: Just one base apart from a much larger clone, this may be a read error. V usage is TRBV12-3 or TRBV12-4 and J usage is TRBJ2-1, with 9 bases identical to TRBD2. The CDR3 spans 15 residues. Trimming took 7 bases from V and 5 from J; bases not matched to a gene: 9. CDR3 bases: TGTGCCAGCATCCATGGGCTAGCGGGAAACAATGAGCAGTTCTTC. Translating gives CASIHGLAGNNEQFF.

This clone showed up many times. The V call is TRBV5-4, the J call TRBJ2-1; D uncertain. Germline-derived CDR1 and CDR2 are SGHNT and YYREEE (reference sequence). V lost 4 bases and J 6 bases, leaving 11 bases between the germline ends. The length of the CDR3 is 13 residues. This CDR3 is CASSLEGANEQFF. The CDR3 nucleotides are TGTGCCAGCAGCCTGGAAGGCGCCAATGAGCAGTTCTTC.

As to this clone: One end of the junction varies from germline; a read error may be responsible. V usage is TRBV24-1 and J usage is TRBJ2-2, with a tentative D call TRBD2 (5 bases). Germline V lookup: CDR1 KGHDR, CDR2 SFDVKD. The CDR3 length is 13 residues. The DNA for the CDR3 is TGTGCCACCTGTGATCTGAGGGCCGGGCAGCTGTTTTTT. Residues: CATCDLRAGQLFF.

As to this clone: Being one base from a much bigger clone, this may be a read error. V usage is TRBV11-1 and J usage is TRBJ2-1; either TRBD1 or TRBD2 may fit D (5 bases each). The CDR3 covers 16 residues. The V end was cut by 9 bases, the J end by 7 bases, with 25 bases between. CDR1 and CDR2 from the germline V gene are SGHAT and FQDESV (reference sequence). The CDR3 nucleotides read TGTGCCAGAAGCAACCTTTTGGGGGTTTTAAGGAATGAGCAGTTCTTC. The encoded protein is CARSNLLGVLRNEQFF.

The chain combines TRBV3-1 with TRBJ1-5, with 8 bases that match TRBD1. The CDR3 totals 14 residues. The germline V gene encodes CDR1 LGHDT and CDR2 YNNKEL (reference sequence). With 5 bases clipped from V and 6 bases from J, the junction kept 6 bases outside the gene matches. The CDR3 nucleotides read TGTGCCAGCAGCGGGCAGGGGGCTGGTCAGCCCCAGCATTTT. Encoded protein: CASSGQGAGQPQHF.

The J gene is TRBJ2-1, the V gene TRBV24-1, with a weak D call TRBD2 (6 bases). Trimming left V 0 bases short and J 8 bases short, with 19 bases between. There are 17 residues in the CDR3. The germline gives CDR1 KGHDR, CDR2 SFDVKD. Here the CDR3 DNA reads TGTGCCACCAGTGATTTGCAGGAGGGGATTGAGTACGATGAGCAGTTCTTC. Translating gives CATSDLQEGIEYDEQFF.

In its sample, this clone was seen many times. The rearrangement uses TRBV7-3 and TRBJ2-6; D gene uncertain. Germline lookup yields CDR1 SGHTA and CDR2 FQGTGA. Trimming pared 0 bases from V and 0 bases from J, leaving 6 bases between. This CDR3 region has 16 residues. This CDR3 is CASSLTGNSGANVLTF. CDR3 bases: TGTGCCAGCAGCTTAACGGGGAACTCTGGGGCCAACGTCCTGACTTTC.

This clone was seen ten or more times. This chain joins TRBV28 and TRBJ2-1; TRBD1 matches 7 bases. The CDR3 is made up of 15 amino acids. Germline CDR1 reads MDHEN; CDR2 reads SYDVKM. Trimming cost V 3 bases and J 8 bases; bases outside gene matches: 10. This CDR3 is CASSFDRDRVHEQFF. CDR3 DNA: TGTGCCAGCAGTTTTGATAGAGACAGGGTCCATGAGCAGTTCTTC.

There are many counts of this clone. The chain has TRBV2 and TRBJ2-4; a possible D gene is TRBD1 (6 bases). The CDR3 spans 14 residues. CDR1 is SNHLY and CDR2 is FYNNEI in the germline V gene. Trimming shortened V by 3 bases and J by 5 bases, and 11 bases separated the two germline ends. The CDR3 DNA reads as TGTGCCAGCAGTGACTGGGGGCGCGAAAACATTCAGTACTTC. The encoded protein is CASSDWGRENIQYF.

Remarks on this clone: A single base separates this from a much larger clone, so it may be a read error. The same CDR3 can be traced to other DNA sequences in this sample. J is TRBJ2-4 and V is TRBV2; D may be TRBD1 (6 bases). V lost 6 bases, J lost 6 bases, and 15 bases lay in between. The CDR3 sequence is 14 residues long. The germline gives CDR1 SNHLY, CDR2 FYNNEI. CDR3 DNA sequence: TGTGCCAGCAGAGCTGGTACAGGGATAAACATTCAGTACTTC. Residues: CASRAGTGINIQYF.

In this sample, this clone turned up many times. CDR3 residues: CSARDGGDMGYNEQFF. The CDR3 region has the DNA TGCAGTGCTAGAGATGGAGGAGATATGGGTTACAATGAGCAGTTCTTC. The genes are TRBV20-1 and TRBJ2-1, with D possibly being TRBD2 (5 bases). Trimming left V 0 bases short and J 4 bases short, with 16 bases between. CDR1 is DFQATT and CDR2 is SNEGSKA in the germline V gene (reference sequence). The CDR3 sequence is 16 residues long.

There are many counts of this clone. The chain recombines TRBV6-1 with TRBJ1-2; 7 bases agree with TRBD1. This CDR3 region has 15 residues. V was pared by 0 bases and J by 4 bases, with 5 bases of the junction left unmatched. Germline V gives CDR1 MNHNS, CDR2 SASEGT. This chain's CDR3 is CASSEAPGQSYGYTF. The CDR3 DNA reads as TGTGCCAGCAGTGAAGCCCCGGGACAGAGCTATGGCTACACCTTC.

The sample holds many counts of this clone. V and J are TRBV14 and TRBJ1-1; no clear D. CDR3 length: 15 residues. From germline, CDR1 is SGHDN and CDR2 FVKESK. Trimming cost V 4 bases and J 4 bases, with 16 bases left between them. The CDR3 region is CASSPRVGYGTEAFF. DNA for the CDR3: TGTGCCAGCAGCCCTCGGGTCGGTTATGGCACTGAAGCTTTCTTT.

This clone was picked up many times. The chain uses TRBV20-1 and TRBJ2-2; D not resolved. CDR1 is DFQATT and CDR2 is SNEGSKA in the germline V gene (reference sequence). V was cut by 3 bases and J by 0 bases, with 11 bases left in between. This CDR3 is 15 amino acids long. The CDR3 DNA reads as TGCAGTGCTAGGCCAGCGACCTCGAACACCGGGGAGCTGTTTTTT. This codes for CSARPATSNTGELFF.

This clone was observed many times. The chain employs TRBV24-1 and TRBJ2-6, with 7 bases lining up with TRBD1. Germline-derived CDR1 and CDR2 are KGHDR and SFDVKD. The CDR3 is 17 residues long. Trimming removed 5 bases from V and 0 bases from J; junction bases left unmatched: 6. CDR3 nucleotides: TGTGCCACCAGTGCAGGGGACAGCAACTCTGGGGCCAACGTCCTGACTTTC. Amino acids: CATSAGDSNSGANVLTF.

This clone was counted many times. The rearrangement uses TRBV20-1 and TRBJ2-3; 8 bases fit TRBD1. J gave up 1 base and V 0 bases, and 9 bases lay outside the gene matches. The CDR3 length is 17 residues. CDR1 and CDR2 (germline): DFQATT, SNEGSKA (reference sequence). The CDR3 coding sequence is TGCAGTGCTAGAGATGGGCTAGGACAGGGAGGCACAGATACGCAGTATTTT. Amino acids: CSARDGLGQGGTDTQYF.

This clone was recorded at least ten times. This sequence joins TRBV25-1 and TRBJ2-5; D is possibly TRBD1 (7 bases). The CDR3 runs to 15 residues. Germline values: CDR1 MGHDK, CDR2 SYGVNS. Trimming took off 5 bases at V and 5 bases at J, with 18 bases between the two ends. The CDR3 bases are TGTGCCAGCAGTTCGGGGTACAGGGGAGGTGAGACCCAGTACTTC. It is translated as CASSSGYRGGETQYF.

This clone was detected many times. In nucleotides, the CDR3 is TGTGCCAGCAGCCAAGGGAGTGGCTACAATGAGCAGTTCTTC. This gives the protein CASSQGSGYNEQFF. The V and J genes are TRBV3-1 and TRBJ2-1; D unclear. This CDR3 has 14 amino acids. CDR1 LGHDT and CDR2 YNNKEL come from the germline V gene (reference sequence). Trimming removed 1 base from V and 3 bases from J, with 7 bases in between.

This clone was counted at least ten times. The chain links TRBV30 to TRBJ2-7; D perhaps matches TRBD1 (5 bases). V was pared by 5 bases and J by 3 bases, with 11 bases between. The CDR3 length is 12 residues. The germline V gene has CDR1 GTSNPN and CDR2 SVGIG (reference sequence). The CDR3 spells CAWGPGNYEQYF. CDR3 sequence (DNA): TGTGCCTGGGGTCCAGGGAACTACGAGCAGTACTTC.

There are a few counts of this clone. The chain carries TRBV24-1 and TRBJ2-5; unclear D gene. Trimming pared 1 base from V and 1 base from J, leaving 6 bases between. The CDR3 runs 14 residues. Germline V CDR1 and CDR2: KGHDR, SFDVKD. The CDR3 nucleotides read TGTGCCACCAGTGATTTTGAAGTCCAAGAGACCCAGTACTTC. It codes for CATSDFEVQETQYF.